The entry below describes one T cell receptor beta chain. Its antigen is currently unknown. Via 5' RACE with UMI labels, TRB cDNA libraries were prepared. TCRdb reanalyzed the 5' RACE reads, giving one entry per CDR3 protein sequence and no DNA. This listing includes about 62,000 distinct CDR3 sequences. The sample is drawn from a study of CXCR3-negative and CXCR3-positive naive CD8 T cells. Study-wide results and limits: For naive cells, CXCR3-negative and CXCR3-positive subsets had similar TRBV-TRBJ usage; for memory cells, usage differed. Naive cells that were CXCR3-positive had more hydrophobic TRB CDR3s (compared with CXCR3-negative naive cells).

Germline V CDR1 and CDR2: MNHEY, SVGAGI. The CDR3 consists of 16 residues. The V gene is TRBV6-5, the J gene TRBJ2-3; no DNA is available, so the TRBD1 call from TCRdb remains unchecked. The receptor comes from a human donor in good health. Some clones in this sample may be carry-over from other donors' samples. Material for sequencing was naive CXCR3- CD8+ T cells from blood. Subset in this sample: CD45RO-CCR7+CD27+CD95- naive CD8+ T cells lacking CXCR3 (TNR3-). Here the CDR3 reads CASSYSVGGSTDTQYF.